This TCR beta chain was sequenced in a study of cytomegalovirus exposure and HLA in healthy donors (dated by TCRdb to 2017 to 2019). In the study overall: According to an earlier analysis of a few hundred of the donors, 150 million to 200 million T cells yielded roughly 110 million unique TCR beta sequences and less than 300 Gb of sequence data. Roughly 300 gigabases of sequencing data and around 85 million unique TCR sequences made up an early release that covered approximately 650 HLA-typed donors. Of the 300 to 450 genotyped donors, about 84% fell in the genetic ancestry cluster associated with self-reported Caucasian donors. The study was designed to test whether signatures of past pathogen exposure could be identified by cataloging public T cell receptors. Using immunosequencing, the study profiled T cell repertoires from around 670 subjects and related those repertoires to cytomegalovirus serostatus. Besides the first cohort of 500 to 700 subjects, a separate validation cohort made up of 120 different subjects was used. High-throughput TCR immunosequencing, statistical association of individual TCRs with disease status, and machine learning were combined to predict cytomegalovirus infection status. To study patterns of TCR occurrence, a later analysis re-analyzed previously published TCR beta repertoires from under 750 donors and added high-resolution HLA genotyping. The later analysis used no new phenotypic data to find candidate immune exposures, relying instead on TCR beta sequences and their occurrence across donors. An earlier analysis of several hundred of the donors applied high-throughput TCR beta sequencing to assess whether each TCR beta V gene segment acted as functional or pseudogenic. Alongside the repertoire data, information on donor age, sex, ethnicity and CMV serostatus was compiled. A later genetic analysis took genome-wide SNP genotypes for about 55% of the roughly 670 donors and used that subset as a discovery cohort. Every repertoire in the discovery cohort had been generated on one and the same sequencing platform. Both class I and class II loci were covered by HLA typing, at four-digit resolution. Typing coverage varied by locus: roughly 620-640 donors for A, B, C, DRB1 and DQB1; approximately 520 for DQA1; 606 for DPA1; some 470 for DPB1. Because of strong linkage in the cohort, roughly five DR-DQ haplotypes were treated as single units for association and clustering. Among about 390 genotyped donors of the cohort, an average of around 240,000 unique TCR beta nucleotide sequences were sequenced per donor, around a sixth of them non-productive.

Results the study describes overall, beyond this receptor: A later genetic analysis associated a missense DCLRE1C variant with V-gene and J-gene trimming of TCR beta chains, and an independent cohort replicated the association. Correlated functional status among segregating V segments might be attributable to linkage disequilibrium, but an unknown experimental factor could not be ruled out. When HLA alleles, especially DR and DQ, strongly co-occurred, attributing TCR associations to individual alleles was difficult. Cytomegalovirus status was reported to be diagnosed by the classifier with high specificity and sensitivity in both the original and validation cohorts. In a later analysis, TCR association rates were found to vary across HLA loci, with the most associated TCRs seen for DRB1 alleles and the fewest for HLA-C alleles. Some IMGT-functional V segments, including TRBV6-2 and TRBV6-3, could not be told apart with the 87-base-pair reads, so those segments were excluded. HLA typing was unavailable for some donors at each locus, so association tests used only the typed subset. A cluster of highly shared sequence variants was judged likely to represent a technical artifact of the sequencing pipeline. In a later analysis, several top co-occurrence clusters were reported to appear linked to parvovirus B19, influenza, CMV and Epstein-Barr virus. A later analysis found that HLA-associated TCR beta chains were more clonally expanded and had lower generation probabilities than equally common non-associated chains. A further reported finding was that TCR beta sequences accurately predicted the HLA-A and HLA-B alleles for most subjects in the first cohort. The cohort was sequenced for TCR beta chains only, and without alpha or paired-chain data the features that could be detected were limited. Most TCR sequences were observed very rarely across donors, whereas some public TCRs were present in many individuals. Because counts were too low, about 18 rarely observed V segments, including chromosome 9 orphons, were excluded from the earlier analysis of roughly 580 of the donors. A later analysis associated about 17,000 TCR beta sequences with specific HLA alleles at a false discovery rate of 0.05. The study gave a list of over 150 TCR beta chains associated with cytomegalovirus. In a later analysis, most CMV-associated TCR beta chains were found to appear HLA-restricted, with HLA associations seemingly driven largely by CMV exposure. The presence/absence analyses assumed that sequencing depth was roughly uniform across donors, and that assumption may not be true. A few of the identified cytomegalovirus-associated TCR beta chains were confirmed in vitro to be specific for cytomegalovirus antigens. The authors suggested that the approach could potentially be generalized to other disease states and immunological phenotypes. A later genetic analysis reported fewer N-insertions in productive TCRs among donors in an Asian-associated ancestry cluster than the roughly 700-donor mean. Broadly in line with IMGT annotations, most TCR beta V segments showed up in productive rearrangements about 90% or about 30% of the time in an earlier analysis of several hundred of the donors. Immune exposure information for the cohort was limited to CMV serostatus.

Of note for this clone: Its antigen is still unknown. No per-base quality is available; no much larger clone lies one base away.

To prepare the library, the immunoSEQ multiplex PCR assay was applied. A mixture of 60 forward primers for TCR Vbeta segments and 13 reverse primers for TCR Jbeta segments was used in the multiplex PCR. Amplification of the CDR3 region of rearranged TCR beta genes was performed with a multiplex PCR assay on genomic DNA. The Illumina HiSeq System was used to sequence the amplified TCR beta libraries as 87-base-pair reads. In the authors' own workflow: A later analysis tallied 75 million to 95 million unique TCR beta chains across the 666 repertoires, and some 10 million of those chains were shared by two or more donors. To remove PCR and sequencing errors, raw reads were error-corrected and collapsed into unique sequences using a nearest-neighbor algorithm that merged closely related sequences. To assign V, D and J gene segments, CDR3 sequences were aligned to IMGT reference sequences. For a sequence to be retained, a match of at least six nucleotides to both a V gene segment and a J gene segment was required. A rearrangement counted as productive if the CDR3 had no stop codons and remained in frame with V and J, and every other rearrangement counted as non-productive. Following IMGT convention, CDR3 was defined as the stretch from the second conserved V-encoded cysteine to the conserved J-encoded phenylalanine. In an earlier analysis of 587 of the donors, sequences lacking an unambiguous match to a single V gene segment were excluded. In an earlier analysis of 500 to 750 of the donors, V segments were called functional above 56.7% productive rearrangements and were called segregating when the between-donor standard deviation exceeded 5%. A statistical classification framework was developed to diagnose cytomegalovirus status using the catalog of TCR beta chain sequences. In a later analysis, V and J genes were assigned by comparing TCR nucleotide sequences against IMGT/GENE-DB human TR gene sequences. A later analysis assigned CDR3 sequences and most-parsimonious VDJ recombination scenarios with the TCRdist pipeline. A later analysis defined each TCR beta chain by its CDR3 amino acid sequence plus V-gene family, and excluded reads lacking a unique V-gene family. A later analysis removed 550 to 700 highly shared, low-generation-probability nucleotide sequences to deal with suspected cross-contamination and a sequencing artifact. A later analysis calculated a clonal expansion index for each public chain from normalized within-repertoire ranks of inferred template counts. In a later analysis, generation probabilities were computed with a VDJ recombination model fitted to out-of-frame rearrangements, and the resulting probabilities were checked against IGoR. A later analysis scored TCR-TCR, TCR-HLA and TCR-CMV co-occurrence with hypergeometric tests, applying a repertoire-size bias correction to TCR pairs. A later analysis estimated false discovery rates by permuting HLA or CMV assignments 20 times. In a later analysis, co-occurring TCRs were grouped with DBSCAN, and TCRdist sequence similarity was added when clustering was performed within HLA-allele-positive subsets. For co-occurrence clustering, repertoires with fewer than 30,000 or more than 120,000 public chains were excluded, along with 4 to 6 repertoires with anomalous nucleotide sharing. TCRdb limited this immuneACCESS table to in-frame rearrangements with V and J called. A share of clones is missing; checked studies link under half to unresolved V genes, and the rest is unexplained. V, J and clone size were drawn from that table, and D and trimming were deduced from the DNA. Recorded for this sample are about 78,000 clones; 80% of them occurred a single time. About 23% of the sample rests with the top ten.

The cohort was made up of under 800 healthy bone marrow donors. At the time of sampling, all cohort members were nominally healthy, though unrecorded immune exposures were likely present. The donor was CMV seropositive and was included in the group of 300 or so seropositive cohort members. A peripheral blood sample was provided by each donor, and peripheral blood mononuclear cells were used for TCR beta sequencing. Genomic DNA extraction from the blood cell samples was performed with the Qiagen DNeasy Blood Extraction Kit. The CDR3 covers 13 residues, taking in both the cysteine and the phenylalanine. The sequence is cut down to CDR3 DNA, 39 bases in frame from base 1. V is pared back by 2 bases and J by 7 bases, with 14 bases lying between the germline termini. CDR1 and CDR2 were assigned from the germline V gene (reference sequence) as GTSNPN and SVGIG.

The V and J segments used are TRBV30 and TRBJ1-2, with TRBD1 perhaps the D gene, on 6 matching bases. This TCR came from a woman in her fifties or sixties in good health and CMV-seropositive. The source material was PBMCs. The CDR3 has the sequence CAWSLLDRPGYTF. The bases read TGTGCCTGGAGTCTCCTGGACAGACCTGGCTACACCTTC. The full variable domain, completed from the reference TRBV30 and TRBJ1-2 proteins outside the CDR3, reads SQTIHQWPATLVQPVGSPLSLECTVEGTSNPNLYWYRQAAGRGLQLLFYSVGIGQISSEVPQNLSASRPQDRQFILSSKKLLLSDSGFYLCAWSLLDRPGYTFGSGTRLTVV.